This TCR beta chain stems from a study of beta chain features in type 1 diabetes. Points from the study as a whole: All four CD4+ subsets of Type 1 diabetes patients contained TCRB CDR3s that were moderately but significantly shorter.

Sorted populations all had greater than 95% purity. Per germline, CDR1 LNHNV and CDR2 YYDKDF (reference sequence). CDR3 length: 13 residues. Trimming cost V 9 bases and J 3 bases, with 12 bases left between them. Sequenced material consisted of expressed TCRB transcripts (all of the isolated RNA was reverse transcribed). Clones were sequenced by immunoSEQ multiplex PCR, and TCRdb holds only the in-frame ones, with some missing. The sample comprises some 200,000 clones, approximately 11% of which are singletons, and 1% to 1.5% rests with the top ten. In regard to this clone: Its antigen is currently unknown.

The source material was central memory CD4+ T cells from blood. The clonotype comes from a man between 18 and 29 years old in good health. The V gene is TRBV15, the J gene TRBJ2-1, with a weak D call TRBD1 (6 bases). The CDR3 loop is CATKQGNYNEQFF. Here the CDR3 DNA reads TGTGCCACAAAACAGGGAAACTACAATGAGCAGTTCTTC.